This entry lists 13 T cell receptor beta chains sequenced from one sample in a study of blood T cell repertoires in COVID-19. Assay: immunoSEQ multiplex PCR; the TCRdb copy retains only in-frame clones and omits some. The sample lists some 110,000 clones; over 65% were seen once. Source material: peripheral blood. These receptors were taken from a man aged 60-69 years with acute or convalescent COVID-19.

The V call is TRBV5-1, the J call TRBJ2-7; the D gene is possibly TRBD2 (5 bases). Trimming took off 7 bases at V and 5 bases at J, with 19 bases between the two ends. Germline V gene lookup returns CDR1 SGHRS and CDR2 YFSETQ. This CDR3 contains 14 residues. CDR3 DNA: TGCGCCAGCCGACTTCGGTCCGGGGAGCACGAGCAGTACTTC. Translating it yields CASRLRSGEHEQYF.

The rearrangement uses TRBV3-1 (or the pseudogene TRBV3-2) and TRBJ2-3; the D gene is possibly TRBD2 (6 bases). The CDR3 contains 16 residues. The ends were cut back, 4 bases at V and 1 base at J, with 15 bases in the middle. Germline CDR1 reads LGHDT; CDR2 reads YNNKEL (reference sequence). The CDR3 coding sequence is TGTGCCAGCAGCCCTCGACTAGGTCAGGGCACAGATACGCAGTATTTT. This translates into CASSPRLGQGTDTQYF.

This chain connects TRBV5-1 to TRBJ2-7, with D possibly being TRBD1 (5 bases). V was trimmed by 3 bases and J by 1 base, leaving 11 bases between them. There are 14 residues in the CDR3. Germline V lookup: CDR1 SGHRS, CDR2 YFSETQ. CDR3 loop: CASSSNTGSYEQYF. Here the CDR3 DNA reads TGCGCCAGCAGCTCGAATACAGGTTCCTACGAGCAGTACTTC.

The genes are TRBV7-8 and TRBJ2-5, with 7 bases that match TRBD1. The CDR3 contains 15 residues. The germline CDR1 and CDR2 sequences are SGHVS and FQNEAQ. With V trimmed by 1 base and J by 5 bases, 7 bases remained unmatched. CDR3 nucleotides: TGTGCCAGCAGCTTAGGGAAGGGGGCAATGGAGACCCAGTACTTC. Its translation is CASSLGKGAMETQYF.

The chain employs TRBV18 and TRBJ1-1; D is unresolved. The germline V and J ends were trimmed by 1 base and 8 bases, with 20 bases remaining between them. This CDR3 has 16 residues. Germline CDR1 KGHSH, CDR2 LQKENI. CDR3 residues: CASSPRADTTPKEAFF. The CDR3 DNA reads TGTGCCAGCTCACCACGTGCAGATACTACCCCAAAAGAAGCTTTCTTT.

The chain recombines TRBV28 with TRBJ1-4; weak D call: TRBD1 (5 bases). Germline lookup yields CDR1 MDHEN and CDR2 SYDVKM. This CDR3 comprises 15 residues. The V end was cut by 3 bases, the J end by 4 bases, with 12 bases between. CDR3 loop: CASSFGAAFNEKLFF. CDR3 coding DNA: TGTGCCAGCAGTTTTGGGGCAGCTTTTAATGAAAAACTGTTTTTT. Complete variable domain (other parts from reference TRBV28 and TRBJ1-4): DVKVTQSSRYLVKRTGEKVFLECVQDMDHENMFWYRQDPGLGLRLIYFSYDVKMKEKGDIPEGYSVSREKKERFSLILESASTNQTSMYLCASSFGAAFNEKLFFGSGTQLSVL.

The chain recombines TRBV4-1 with TRBJ1-6; TRBD1 is a possible D gene (5 bases). V lost 0 bases and J lost 5, with 11 bases in between. The CDR3 has 16 amino acids. Germline CDR1 and CDR2: MGHRA and YSYEKL. The CDR3 DNA reads as TGCGCCAGCAGCCAAGAACCGCCGGGGGATAATTCACCCCTCCACTTT. It encodes CASSQEPPGDNSPLHF.

CDR3: CASSQEIGTSGRVATNEKLFF. The DNA for the CDR3 is TGCGCCAGCAGCCAAGAAATAGGCACGTCAGGAAGAGTGGCAACTAATGAAAAACTGTTTTTT. The rearrangement joins TRBV4-1 to TRBJ1-4; D is undetermined. There are 21 residues in the CDR3. The germline CDR1 and CDR2 sequences are MGHRA and YSYEKL. V lost 0 bases to trimming and J lost 0 bases, with 23 bases between them.

The chain carries TRBV7-8 and TRBJ2-3, with no clear D. Per germline, CDR1 SGHVS and CDR2 FQNEAQ. The CDR3 spans 13 residues. V was pared by 2 bases and J by 6 bases, with 9 bases between. The CDR3 nucleotides read TGTGCCAGCAGCTTACCAAACCAGGATACGCAGTATTTT. It codes for CASSLPNQDTQYF.

This sequence joins TRBV12-3 or TRBV12-4 and TRBJ1-2; TRBD1 aligns across 7 bases. Losses at the gene ends were 6 bases for V and 4 bases for J; bases not matched to a gene: 2. This CDR3 spans 12 amino acids. CDR3 amino acids: CASSPGGYGYTF. CDR3 DNA: TGTGCCAGCAGCCCAGGGGGCTATGGCTACACCTTC.

The gene calls are TRBV7-8 and TRBJ2-7; maybe TRBD2 (6 bases). The CDR3 consists of 14 residues. The V and J ends lost 5 bases and 4 bases respectively, with 15 bases between them. The V gene's germline CDR1 is SGHVS and CDR2 FQNEAQ. The CDR3 is CASSMTAGTYEQYF. CDR3 nucleotide sequence: TGTGCCAGCAGCATGACGGCCGGGACTTACGAGCAGTACTTC.

The chain's CDR3 is CASSMREGHSYGYTF. The CDR3 nucleotides read TGTGCCAGCAGCATGAGGGAGGGGCATTCTTATGGCTACACCTTC. The chain links TRBV5-4 to TRBJ1-2; possible D gene TRBD1, 5 bases. This CDR3 is built from 15 residues. V was clipped by 4 bases and J by 5 bases, with 18 bases between them. Germline CDR1 reads SGHNT; CDR2 reads YYREEE (reference sequence).

The V and J genes are TRBV12-5 and TRBJ2-6; possible D gene TRBD2, 5 bases. Looked up from germline, CDR1 is LGHNT and CDR2 is FRNRAP. With 3 bases removed from V and 2 bases from J, the gap between germline ends came to 8 bases. The CDR3 length is 15 residues. CDR3 bases: TGTGCTAGTGGTTTCTTCGGGACTGGGGCCAACGTCCTGACTTTC. It specifies CASGFFGTGANVLTF.